This TCR beta chain was identified in a study of cytomegalovirus exposure and HLA in healthy donors. Study-level information: The roughly 130 validation repertoires used the same platform as the roughly 670 first-cohort repertoires, a later analysis reported.

Assay: immunoSEQ multiplex PCR; the TCRdb copy retains only in-frame clones and omits some. The sample includes some 40,000 clones, over 80% of them seen just once. Germline CDR1 and CDR2: SGHAT and FQNNGV. V lost 2 bases, J lost 6 bases, and 20 bases lay in between. The CDR3 covers 16 residues. Sequencing was carried out using PBMCs. The chain employs TRBV11-2 and TRBJ2-7; perhaps TRBD1 as D (6 bases). The sequence was collected from a man in his late teens or twenties in good health and CMV-seronegative. The CDR3 is CASSLPRDNSWAEQYF. DNA of the CDR3: TGTGCCAGCAGCTTACCCCGGGACAATTCATGGGCCGAGCAGTACTTC.